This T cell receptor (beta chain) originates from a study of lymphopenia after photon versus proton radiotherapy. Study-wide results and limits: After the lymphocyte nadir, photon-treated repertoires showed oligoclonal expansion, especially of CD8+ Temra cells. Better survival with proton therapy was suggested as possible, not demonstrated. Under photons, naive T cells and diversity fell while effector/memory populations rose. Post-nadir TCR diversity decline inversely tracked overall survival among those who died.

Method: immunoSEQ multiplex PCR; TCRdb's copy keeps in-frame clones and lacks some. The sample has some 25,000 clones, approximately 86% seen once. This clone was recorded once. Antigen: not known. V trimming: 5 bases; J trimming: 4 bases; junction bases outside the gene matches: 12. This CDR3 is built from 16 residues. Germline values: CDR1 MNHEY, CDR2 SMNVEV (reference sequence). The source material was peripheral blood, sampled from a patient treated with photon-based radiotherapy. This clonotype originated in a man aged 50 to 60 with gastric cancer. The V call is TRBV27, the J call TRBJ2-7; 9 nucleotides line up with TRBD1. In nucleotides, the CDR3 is TGTGCCAGCAGTCATTTCGCGGGACAGGGTATGTACGAGCAGTACTTC. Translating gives CASSHFAGQGMYEQYF.